These 30 T cell receptor beta chains were all obtained from the same sample, sequenced in a study of blood T cell repertoires in COVID-19. TCRdb's table, derived via immunoSEQ multiplex PCR, lists solely in-frame clones and lacks some. The sample includes approximately 350,000 clones, around 89% of them seen just once. The sample consisted of peripheral blood. These receptors all stem from a man between 40 and 49 years old with acute or convalescent COVID-19.

The V and J genes are TRBV5-1 and TRBJ1-2; the match to TRBD1 covers 12 bases. Germline trimming cut 4 bases from V and 7 bases from J; bases unmatched to any gene: 5. This CDR3 has 14 amino acids. Germline lookup yields CDR1 SGHRS and CDR2 YFSETQ. The DNA for the CDR3 is TGCGCCAGCAGCACGGGACAGGGGGCAGTTGGCTACACCTTC. Translation: CASSTGQGAVGYTF. Full variable domain (outside the CDR3, taken from reference TRBV5-1 and TRBJ1-2): KAGVTQTPRYLIKTRGQQVTLSCSPISGHRSVSWYQQTPGQGLQFLFEYFSETQRNKGNFPGRFSGRQFSNSRSEMNVSTLELGDSALYLCASSTGQGAVGYTFGSGTRLTVV.

In DNA form, the CDR3 reads TGTGCCAGCAGTTACGGCAGGGGAAATCAGCCCCAGCATTTT. It translates to CASSYGRGNQPQHF. The chain is built from TRBV6-5 and TRBJ1-5, with D tentatively TRBD1 (6 bases). The V gene's germline CDR1 is MNHEY and CDR2 SVGAGI. The CDR3 spans 14 residues. The germline V and J ends were trimmed by 2 bases and 4 bases, with 9 bases remaining between them.

Only a few counts were recorded for this clone. The chain carries TRBV6-6 and TRBJ1-2; D is perhaps TRBD1 (6 bases). The CDR3 runs to 13 residues. Trimming took 2 bases from V and 7 from J, leaving 11 bases between them. The germline V gene encodes CDR1 MNHNY and CDR2 SVGAGI (reference sequence). The CDR3 DNA follows: TGTGCCAGCAGTTACAACAGGGATGGTGGCTACACCTTC. Its protein product is CASSYNRDGGYTF.

V is TRBV11-2 and J is TRBJ1-3, with a tentative D call TRBD1 (6 bases). Trimming stripped 5 bases from V and 1 base from J, with 15 bases between. In germline, CDR1 is SGHAT, CDR2 FQNNGV. There are 16 residues in the CDR3. The CDR3 DNA follows: TGTGCCAGCAGCAGGGTCAGGGGCCAGTCTGGAAACACCATATATTTT. Amino acids: CASSRVRGQSGNTIYF.

This chain joins TRBV3-1 (or the pseudogene TRBV3-2) and TRBJ1-4; 7 nucleotides line up with TRBD1. The V gene's germline CDR1 is LGHDT and CDR2 YNNKEL (reference sequence). CDR3 size: 14 residues. V shed 4 bases and J 7 bases; nucleotides not matched to a gene: 6. The CDR3 sequence: CASSPRGSGEKLFF. The CDR3 region has the DNA TGTGCCAGCAGCCCCAGGGGGTCTGGTGAAAAACTGTTTTTT.

The rearrangement uses TRBV7-9 and TRBJ1-5; 9 bases are shared with TRBD1. Germline V gives CDR1 SEHNR, CDR2 FQNEAQ (reference sequence). Trimming removed 4 bases from V and 0 bases from J; junction bases left unmatched: 7. CDR3 size: 17 residues. The CDR3 DNA sequence: TGTGCCAGCAGCTCCTACGGGACAGGGCATAGCAATCAGCCCCAGCATTTT. Translated, it gives CASSSYGTGHSNQPQHF.

The chain recombines TRBV29-1 with TRBJ1-2, with TRBD1 matching over 8 bases. Germline CDR1 reads SQVTM; CDR2 reads ANQGSEA. This CDR3 contains 12 residues. V shed 7 bases and J 7 bases; nucleotides not matched to a gene: 8. The CDR3 nucleotides read TGCAGCGCCTTTGCAGGGGGCACTGGCTACACCTTC. This codes for CSAFAGGTGYTF.

This chain uses TRBV7-9 with TRBJ1-6, with a weak D call TRBD1 (5 bases). CDR1 is SEHNR, CDR2 FQNEAQ, per germline (reference sequence). There are 14 residues in the CDR3. Trimming cost V 5 bases and J 9 bases, with 14 bases left between them. CDR3 nucleotide sequence: TGTGCCAGCAGCCTGGGGGGGGTAGGTTCACCCCTCCACTTT. Protein: CASSLGGVGSPLHF.

The V call is TRBV2, the J call TRBJ2-2, with 8 bases lining up with TRBD1. The CDR3 consists of 15 residues. In germline, CDR1 is SNHLY, CDR2 FYNNEI. Unmatched junction bases numbered 3, after V lost 6 bases and J lost 0 bases. CDR3 sequence (DNA): TGTGCCAGCAGCCTCAGGGGGCCGAACACCGGGGAGCTGTTTTTT. Its protein product is CASSLRGPNTGELFF.

The chain recombines TRBV27 with TRBJ2-3; TRBD2 aligns across 11 bases. The V and J ends lost 2 bases and 2 bases, in that order; junction bases with no gene match: 15. Germline V gene sequence: CDR1 MNHEY, CDR2 SMNVEV (reference sequence). The CDR3 loop spans 20 amino acids. The CDR3 sequence is CASSLDAPGLAVVTTDTQYF. CDR3 bases: TGTGCCAGCAGTTTAGACGCGCCGGGACTAGCGGTTGTAACCACAGATACGCAGTATTTT.

This clone was recorded a few times. This chain links TRBV6-2 or TRBV6-3 with TRBJ2-7; D is ambiguous. This CDR3 contains 13 residues. CDR1 is MNHEY and CDR2 is SVGEGT in the germline V gene. Trimming left V 2 bases short and J 4 bases short, with 9 bases between. DNA of the CDR3: TGTGCCAGCAGTTACGGAGACGGGTACGAGCAGTACTTC. This gives the protein CASSYGDGYEQYF.

The gene calls are TRBV27 and TRBJ1-2, with 7 positions matching TRBD1. The CDR3 has 13 residues. In germline, CDR1 is MNHEY, CDR2 SMNVEV (reference sequence). J lost 2 bases, V lost 6 bases, and 3 bases had no gene match. The CDR3 region has the DNA TGTGCCAGCAGGAAACAGGGGAACTATGGCTACACCTTC. Residues: CASRKQGNYGYTF.

The chain links TRBV7-2 to TRBJ1-5; 8 bases match TRBD1. Germline CDR1 reads SGHTA; CDR2 reads FQGNSA. The length of the CDR3 is 15 residues. The junction had 7 bases not matched to a gene; V was cut back by 4 bases and J by 5 bases. The CDR3 loop reads CASSWTGFGDQPQHF. The CDR3 DNA follows: TGTGCCAGCAGCTGGACAGGGTTTGGCGATCAGCCCCAGCATTTT.

V gene TRBV27 combines with J gene TRBJ1-5; 12 nucleotides align to TRBD1. The junction had 12 bases not matched to a gene; V was cut back by 5 bases and J by 1 base. The CDR3 runs to 19 residues. Germline-derived CDR1 and CDR2 are MNHEY and SMNVEV (reference sequence). The CDR3 region has the DNA TGTGCCAGCAGTAGATACGGGACAGGGGGCGCGGGAAGCAATCAGCCCCAGCATTTT. Translation: CASSRYGTGGAGSNQPQHF.

The chain recombines TRBV11-2 with TRBJ1-4; 8 bases are a match to TRBD1. Germline V gene sequence: CDR1 SGHAT, CDR2 FQNNGV. V dropped 5 bases and J dropped 7; count of bases not matched to a gene: 9. The CDR3 covers 15 residues. This chain's CDR3 is CASSQAGGGGEKLFF. In nucleotides, the CDR3 is TGTGCCAGCAGCCAGGCAGGGGGCGGAGGTGAAAAACTGTTTTTT.

The rearrangement joins TRBV11-3 to TRBJ2-7; 8 bases are shared with TRBD1. Germline V gene data show CDR1 as SGHNT and CDR2 as YENEEA. V lost 5 bases, J lost 0 bases, and 3 bases stayed unmatched. The CDR3 spans 14 residues. The CDR3 coding sequence is TGTGCCAGCAGCCCGGACAGGGCCTCCTACGAGCAGTACTTC. Its protein product is CASSPDRASYEQYF.

The chain joins TRBV7-8 to TRBJ2-1; D unclear. This CDR3 region has 12 residues. Between the trimmed V and J ends, which lost 1 base and 7 bases, there was a span of 5 bases. CDR1 is SGHVS, CDR2 FQNEAQ, per germline. The CDR3 spells CASSLVANEQFF. CDR3 sequence (DNA): TGTGCCAGCAGCTTAGTTGCGAATGAGCAGTTCTTC.

The rearrangement joins TRBV7-9 to TRBJ2-3, with D possibly being TRBD2 (6 bases). Trimming cost V 1 base and J 2 bases, with 22 bases left between them. This CDR3 is 19 amino acids long. CDR1 and CDR2 from the germline V gene are SEHNR and FQNEAQ (reference sequence). The CDR3 region is CASSLDFGKDYRFTDTQYF. The CDR3 nucleotides are TGTGCCAGCAGCTTAGATTTCGGGAAGGACTACAGGTTCACAGATACGCAGTATTTT.

A remark on this clone: Other DNA sequences in this sample translate to the same CDR3. This rearrangement joins TRBV15 to TRBJ1-3, with D uncertain. V shed 0 bases and J shed 4 bases, with 10 bases lying between them. Germline V gene lookup returns CDR1 LNHNV and CDR2 YYDKDF (reference sequence). The CDR3 has 15 amino acids. The CDR3 region is CATSRDRGRGNTIYF. In nucleotides, the CDR3 is TGTGCCACCAGCAGAGATCGAGGCCGGGGAAACACCATATATTTT.

The DNA of the CDR3 is TGTGCCAGTAGTATTGGGGGCTATGAGCAGTTCTTC. Translated: CASSIGGYEQFF. The V and J genes are TRBV19 and TRBJ2-1; TRBD1 might be the D (6 bases). The CDR3 length is 12 residues. Germline CDR1 and CDR2: LNHDA and SQIVND (reference sequence). V lost 3 bases and J lost 8, with 8 bases in between.

This sequence joins TRBV9 and TRBJ1-5; D is unclear. The CDR3 is made up of 14 amino acids. The V and J ends lost 0 bases and 5 bases respectively, with 9 bases between them. Germline values: CDR1 SGDLS, CDR2 YYNGEE. CDR3 in DNA: TGTGCCAGCAGCGTAGCTGGAGGGTATCAGCCCCAGCATTTT. Amino acids: CASSVAGGYQPQHF.

The rearrangement links TRBV21-1 to TRBJ2-5; no DNA check was done on the table's D call, TRBD2. TRBV21-1 is labeled a pseudogene. The CDR3 consists of 13 residues. CDR3 sequence reads: CASSRDSGETQYF. CDR3 bases: TGTGCCAGCAGCCGGGACTCAGGAGAGACCCAGTACTTC.

The gene calls are TRBV6-5 and TRBJ1-2; weak D call: TRBD1 (5 bases). Germline loops: CDR1 MNHEY, CDR2 SVGAGI. Trimming removed 0 bases from V and 8 bases from J, with 13 bases in between. The CDR3 is 14 amino acids. The CDR3 spells CASSYSRRADGYTF. The CDR3 DNA is TGTGCCAGCAGTTACTCCCGCAGGGCGGACGGCTACACCTTC.

The chain is built from TRBV3-1 (or the pseudogene TRBV3-2) and TRBJ1-4, with D tentatively TRBD1 (5 bases). Germline loops: CDR1 LGHDT, CDR2 YNNKEL (reference sequence). Trimming removed 3 bases from V and 5 bases from J, with 16 bases in between. This CDR3 spans 16 amino acids. CDR3 nucleotides: TGTGCCAGCAGCCAGAGCGGGGGACCCTTAAATGAAAAACTGTTTTTT. Protein product: CASSQSGGPLNEKLFF.

The CDR3 region is CASSSYRVYGYTF. In nucleotides, the CDR3 is TGTGCCAGCAGTTCGTACAGGGTTTATGGCTACACCTTC. The chain has TRBV27 and TRBJ1-2; the D gene is possibly TRBD1 (6 bases). Looked up from germline, CDR1 is MNHEY and CDR2 is SMNVEV (reference sequence). The CDR3 is 13 residues long. Between the trimmed V and J ends, which lost 4 bases and 5 bases, there was a span of 11 bases.

Details on this clone: Other nucleotide sequences from this sample produce the same CDR3. The gene calls are TRBV5-6 and TRBJ2-7; no reliable D call. Germline V lookup: CDR1 SGHDT, CDR2 YYEEEE. Trimming took 0 bases from V and 4 from J, leaving 8 bases between them. There are 13 residues in the CDR3. CDR3 amino acids: CASSLGQSYEQYF. The DNA of the CDR3 is TGTGCCAGCAGCTTGGGCCAGTCATACGAGCAGTACTTC.

The rearrangement uses TRBV19 and TRBJ2-1, with 9 bases lining up with TRBD1. Trimming took 2 bases from V and 8 from J; bases not matched to a gene: 10. This CDR3 region has 16 residues. Germline lookup yields CDR1 LNHDA and CDR2 SQIVND (reference sequence). CDR3 loop: CASSILPTRDRDEQFF. The CDR3 DNA is TGTGCCAGTAGTATATTACCGACCCGGGACAGGGATGAGCAGTTCTTC.

Here the CDR3 reads CASSFTASLYEQYF. DNA of the CDR3: TGTGCCAGCAGCTTCACGGCTAGTCTCTACGAGCAGTACTTC. This chain uses TRBV5-5 with TRBJ2-7; D not certain. The CDR3 totals 14 residues. Trimming cost V 2 bases and J 3 bases, with 12 bases left between them. Germline V gene lookup returns CDR1 SGHKS and CDR2 YYEKEE (reference sequence).

A single count supports this clone. The chain combines TRBV5-1 with TRBJ2-7; the D gene is possibly TRBD1 (6 bases). The V and J ends lost 5 bases and 5 bases respectively, with 17 bases between them. Germline V gene sequence: CDR1 SGHRS, CDR2 YFSETQ. This CDR3 is built from 14 residues. CDR3 loop: CASRPWTDAHEQYF. DNA for the CDR3: TGCGCCAGCAGACCTTGGACAGACGCCCACGAGCAGTACTTC.

The rearrangement uses TRBV19 and TRBJ2-1; TRBD1 agrees at 7 bases. Germline CDR1 and CDR2: LNHDA and SQIVND (reference sequence). The CDR3 is 16 amino acids. V was clipped by 6 bases and J by 3 bases; unmatched bases: 11. CDR3 protein: CASRETPGQSYNEQFF. CDR3 nucleotides: TGTGCCAGTAGAGAAACACCGGGACAGAGCTACAATGAGCAGTTCTTC.